These T cell receptor beta chains were read from a single sample in a study of OX40 agonist ivuxolimab in advanced cancers. Method: immunoSEQ multiplex PCR; TCRdb's copy keeps in-frame clones and lacks some. The sample has roughly 63,000 clones, 80% to 90% seen once. The starting material was CD4+ or CD8+ T cells sorted from blood, obtained in a trial of the OX40 agonist ivuxolimab. The receptors stem from an adult with an advanced solid tumor such as melanoma, head and neck, liver or kidney cancer. Both conserved end residues are part of each CDR3. Each record gives: J gene, V gene, D gene, clone size, CDR3 DNA, CDR3 protein. The D gene is left open where the match is weak. The size field is filled for only some rows; it gives once, few, many or a size class.

j_gene: TRBJ2-1; v_gene: TRBV9; d_gene: -; abundance: -; CDR3nt: TGTGCCAGCAGCTCATTTGGGGCTGGCGATGAGCAGTTCTTC; CDR3aa: CASSSFGAGDEQFF
j_gene: TRBJ2-3; v_gene: TRBV10-2; d_gene: -; abundance: -; CDR3nt: TGCGCCAGCTGGGAAATTACGCAGTATTTT; CDR3aa: CASWEITQYF
j_gene: TRBJ2-1; v_gene: TRBV9; d_gene: -; abundance: -; CDR3nt: TGTGCCAGCAGCGTAGAGCCCTCGATCTACAATGAGCAGTTCTTC; CDR3aa: CASSVEPSIYNEQFF
j_gene: TRBJ2-1; v_gene: TRBV4-1; d_gene: -; abundance: -; CDR3nt: TGCGCCAGCAGCTACACAGAGAGCTCCTACAATGAGCAGTTCTTC; CDR3aa: CASSYTESSYNEQFF
j_gene: TRBJ2-1; v_gene: TRBV7-8; d_gene: TRBD2; abundance: -; CDR3nt: TGTGCCAGCAGCCCGCGTTCCGGGACTAGCCTACTCAATGAGCAGTTCTTC; CDR3aa: CASSPRSGTSLLNEQFF
j_gene: TRBJ2-3; v_gene: TRBV11-1; d_gene: -; abundance: once; CDR3nt: TGTGCCAGCAGCCCACATCCGGGACGGATAAAAGATACGCAGTATTTT; CDR3aa: CASSPHPGRIKDTQYF
j_gene: TRBJ2-3; v_gene: TRBV4-3; d_gene: -; abundance: -; CDR3nt: TGCGCCAGCAGCCAAGAGGGGTGGGAGGCGCAGTATTTT; CDR3aa: CASSQEGWEAQYF
j_gene: TRBJ2-2; v_gene: TRBV29-1; d_gene: -; abundance: -; CDR3nt: TGCAGCGTTGAGTTGAGCGGGGAGCTGTTTTTT; CDR3aa: CSVELSGELFF
j_gene: TRBJ1-2; v_gene: TRBV6-5; d_gene: -; abundance: -; CDR3nt: TGTGCCAGTACGGGGACATCCGGCTATGGCTACACCTTC; CDR3aa: CASTGTSGYGYTF
j_gene: TRBJ2-1; v_gene: TRBV4-1; d_gene: -; abundance: -; CDR3nt: TGCGCCAGTGGGGCGGTGATCTACAATGAGCAGTTCTTC; CDR3aa: CASGAVIYNEQFF
j_gene: TRBJ2-3; v_gene: TRBV4-1; d_gene: -; abundance: -; CDR3nt: TGCGCCAGCAGCCAAGGTTCATGGAGTGCAGTCACAGATACGCAGTATTTT; CDR3aa: CASSQGSWSAVTDTQYF
j_gene: TRBJ1-2; v_gene: TRBV6-5; d_gene: -; abundance: -; CDR3nt: TGTGCCAGCAGTTTAGGCCAAGAACGGGGCTACACCTTC; CDR3aa: CASSLGQERGYTF
j_gene: TRBJ2-7; v_gene: TRBV27; d_gene: TRBD1; abundance: once; CDR3nt: TGTGCCAGCAGTTTGGGCAGGGGGCTCTTCTACGAGCAGTACTTC; CDR3aa: CASSLGRGLFYEQYF
j_gene: TRBJ2-3; v_gene: TRBV4-2; d_gene: -; abundance: once; CDR3nt: TGTGCCAGCTGCCCGGCAGCAAGGACTGGAGATACGCAGTATTTT; CDR3aa: CASCPAARTGDTQYF
j_gene: TRBJ2-7; v_gene: TRBV11-2; d_gene: TRBD1; abundance: -; CDR3nt: TGTGCCAGCAGCTTAGGGACAGGACCCTCCTACGAGCAGTACTTC; CDR3aa: CASSLGTGPSYEQYF
j_gene: TRBJ1-2; v_gene: TRBV19; d_gene: -; abundance: -; CDR3nt: TGTGCCAGTAGTATCGGGAACGTGGGCTACACCTTC; CDR3aa: CASSIGNVGYTF
j_gene: TRBJ2-7; v_gene: TRBV6-1; d_gene: -; abundance: -; CDR3nt: TGTGCCAGCAGTGAAGCGTTACCCTACGAGCAGTACTTC; CDR3aa: CASSEALPYEQYF